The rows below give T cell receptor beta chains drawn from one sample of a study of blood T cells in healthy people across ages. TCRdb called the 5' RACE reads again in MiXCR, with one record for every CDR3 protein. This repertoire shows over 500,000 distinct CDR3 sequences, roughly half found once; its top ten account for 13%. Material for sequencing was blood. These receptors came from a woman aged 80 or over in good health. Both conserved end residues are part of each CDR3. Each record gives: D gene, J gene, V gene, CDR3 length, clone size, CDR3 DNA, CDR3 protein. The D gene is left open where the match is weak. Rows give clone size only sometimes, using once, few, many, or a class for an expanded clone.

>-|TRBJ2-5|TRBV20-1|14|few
TGCAGTGCTAGACCTAGGACGAGACTAGAGACCCAGTACTTC
CSARPRTRLETQYF
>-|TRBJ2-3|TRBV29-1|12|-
TGCAGCTCTGTAGAGGGGGCAGATACGCAGTATTTT
CSSVEGADTQYF
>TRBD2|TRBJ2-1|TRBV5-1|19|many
TGCGCCAGCAGCTTCTCACTCGGAAGCGGGGATGTCTCCTACAATGAGCAGTTCTTC
CASSFSLGSGDVSYNEQFF
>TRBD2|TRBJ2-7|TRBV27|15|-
TGTGCCAGCAGTGACCGACGAGCGGGACGCTACGAGCAGTACTTC
CASSDRRAGRYEQYF
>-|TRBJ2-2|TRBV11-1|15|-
TGTGCCAGCAGCCCTCGGTGGGGCGGCACCGCGGAGCTGTTTTTT
CASSPRWGGTAELFF
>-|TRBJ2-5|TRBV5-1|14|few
TGCGCCAGCAGCCGTTCGCAGGGCTTGGAGACCCAGTACTTC
CASSRSQGLETQYF
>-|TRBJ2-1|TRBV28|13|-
TGTGCCAGCAGTTCCGGGGCTTGCAATGAGCAGTTCTTC
CASSSGACNEQFF
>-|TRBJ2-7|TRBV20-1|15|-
TGCAGTGCTAGAGTTGGGCGGCAGCCTACCTACGAGCAGTACTTC
CSARVGRQPTYEQYF
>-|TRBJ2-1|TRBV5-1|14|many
TGCGCCAGCAGCAAGGGGTCAGCCTACAATGAGCAGTTCTTC
CASSKGSAYNEQFF
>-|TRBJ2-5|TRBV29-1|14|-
TGCAGCGTTGGGGCCCAGCAGGGCTTGGAGACCCAGTACTTC
CSVGAQQGLETQYF
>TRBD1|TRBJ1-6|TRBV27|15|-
TGTGCCAGCAGTTACGGACAGGGGGCCACTTCACCCCTCCACTTT
CASSYGQGATSPLHF
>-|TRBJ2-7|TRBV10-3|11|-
TGTGCCACCGGAGAGAACTACGAGCAGTACTTC
CATGENYEQYF
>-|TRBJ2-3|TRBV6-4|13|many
TGTGCCAGCAGTCCCAGGACGGACGCTACGCAGTATTTT
CASSPRTDATQYF
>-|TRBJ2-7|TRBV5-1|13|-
TGCGCCAGCAGCCCCTCCCTATACTACGAGCAGTACTTC
CASSPSLYYEQYF
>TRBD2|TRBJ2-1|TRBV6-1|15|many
TGTGCCGGACCCCTAGCGGACGTCTCCTACAATGAGCAGTTCTTC
CAGPLADVSYNEQFF
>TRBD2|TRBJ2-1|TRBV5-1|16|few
TGCGCCAGCAGCTTGAGGGTGACGGGAGGGCCGGATGAGCAGTTCTTC
CASSLRVTGGPDEQFF
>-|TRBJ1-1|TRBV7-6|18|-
TGTGCCAGCAGCTTTGCAAATTTGGGGGCGCTCGGGGGGTGTGAAGCTTTCTTT
CASSFANLGALGGCEAFF
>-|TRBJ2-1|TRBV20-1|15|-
TGCAGTGCTAGAGAAAGTACAGGGCCATACAATGAGCAGTTCTTC
CSARESTGPYNEQFF
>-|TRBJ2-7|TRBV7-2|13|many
TGTGCCAGCAGCTTAGCGATCAGCAACGAGCAGTACTTC
CASSLAISNEQYF
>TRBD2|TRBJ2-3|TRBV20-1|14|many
TGCAGTGCTAGACTAGCGGGAGCAATAGATACGCAGTATTTT
CSARLAGAIDTQYF
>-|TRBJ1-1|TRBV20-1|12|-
TGCAGTACTAGCCGGGACGGATTTGAAGCTTTCTTT
CSTSRDGFEAFF
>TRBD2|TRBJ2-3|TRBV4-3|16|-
TGCGCCAGCAGCCACTGGCTAGCGGGATCAGAAGATACGCAGTATTTT
CASSHWLAGSEDTQYF
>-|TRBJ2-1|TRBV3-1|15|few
TGTGCCAGCAGCCAAGTAAGTGGACCACACAATGAGCAGTTCTTC
CASSQVSGPHNEQFF